A selection of T cell receptor beta chains follows, all from one sample in a study of T cells expressing NK-cell markers. No DNA is given; TCRdb re-called the 5' RACE reads and lists each CDR3 protein once. This sample's table reports fewer than 550,000 distinct CDR3 sequences. The source material was blood T cells: a sorted CD56 or NKG2C T cell subset, CD4+ or CD8+ T cells, or bulk PBMC T cells (not recorded which). The source is a woman aged 45-65 years in good health. Both conserved end residues are part of each CDR3.

>TRBJ1-5|TRBV6-6
CASRRGDNQPQHF
>TRBJ1-1|TRBV7-3
CASSSAGQALNTEAFF
>TRBJ1-2|TRBV6-5
CASRFGRGYTF
>TRBJ2-1|TRBV12-3/TRBV12-4
CASRLAGTDNEQFF
>TRBJ2-3|TRBV27
CASSFGWENTDTQYF
>TRBJ2-3|TRBV5-1
CASRHLERTGIDTQYF
>TRBJ2-3|TRBV5-1
CASSKGGFSTDTQYF
>TRBJ2-3|TRBV12-3/TRBV12-4
CASSLRRNRREADTQYF
>TRBJ2-3|TRBV28
CATRAGNTDTQYF
>TRBJ2-1|TRBV5-1
CASSLVASANNEQFF
>TRBJ1-2|TRBV14
CASSLDRRANYGYTF
>TRBJ2-7|TRBV27
CASSLGRQGSYEQYF
>TRBJ2-1|TRBV20-1
CSARGTAQGDEQFF
>TRBJ2-1|TRBV3-1
CASSQTSGHSYNEQFF
>TRBJ1-5|TRBV29-1
CSAASDEDQPQHF
>TRBJ1-5|TRBV6-2/TRBV6-3
CASSWTGESNQPQHF
>TRBJ1-3|TRBV5-1
CASSLRGSGNTIYF
>TRBJ2-1|TRBV27
CASSRDLNDYNEQFF
>TRBJ2-3|TRBV20-1
CSASIAGGPSSDTQYF
>TRBJ2-7|TRBV25-1
CASSEYRPPYEQYF
>TRBJ1-4|TRBV29-1
CSVTGGSTNEKLFF
>TRBJ2-1|TRBV6-5
CASSYPGQGGEFF
>TRBJ1-1|TRBV29-1
CSVQQGPNTEAFF
>TRBJ2-1|TRBV14
CASSQNRWDPGFF
>TRBJ1-4|TRBV2
CASIGWGPNEKLFF
>TRBJ1-2|TRBV2
CASLGQDFYGYTF
>TRBJ2-5|TRBV29-1
CSVAILERETQYF
>TRBJ2-2|TRBV7-8
CASSSMGPDTGELFF
>TRBJ2-1|TRBV20-1
CSAPPRTSAVNEQFF
>TRBJ2-3|TRBV14
CASSQIAGGYDTQYF
>TRBJ1-5|TRBV7-2
CASSLAFQPQHF